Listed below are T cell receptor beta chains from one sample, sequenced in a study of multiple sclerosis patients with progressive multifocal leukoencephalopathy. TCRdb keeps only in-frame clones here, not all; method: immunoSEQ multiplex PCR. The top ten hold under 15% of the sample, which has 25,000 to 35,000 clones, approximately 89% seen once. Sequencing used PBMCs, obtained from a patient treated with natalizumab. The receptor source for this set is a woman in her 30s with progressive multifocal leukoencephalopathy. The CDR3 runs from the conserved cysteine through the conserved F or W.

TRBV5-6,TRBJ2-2,CASSFSGELFF
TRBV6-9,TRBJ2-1,CATQSCRGGDNNEQFF
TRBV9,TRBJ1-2,CASSELGQLNYGYTF
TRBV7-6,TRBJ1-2,CASSLDEGAHHGYTF
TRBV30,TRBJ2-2,CAWSNGRRELFF
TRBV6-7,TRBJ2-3,CASSSPLDREGTDTQYF
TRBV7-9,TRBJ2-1,CASSSPRFTSGGHNEQFF
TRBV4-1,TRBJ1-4,CASSRAERGDEKLFF
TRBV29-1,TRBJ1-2,CSVWSPDYGYTF
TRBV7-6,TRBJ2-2,CASSQTGANTGELFF
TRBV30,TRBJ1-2,CAWSQGQGRPNYGYTF
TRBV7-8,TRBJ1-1,CASSLGTEYTEAFF
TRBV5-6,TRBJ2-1,CASSLGGDRNEQFF
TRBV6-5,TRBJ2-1,CASSYTPGTPYNEQFF
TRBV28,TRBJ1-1,CASSLVGVTGGGTEAFF
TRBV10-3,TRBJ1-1,CAINPGPKNTEAFF
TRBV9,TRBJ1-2,CASSSGQGAYGYTF
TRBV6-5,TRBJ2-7,CASSYSITGGLYEQYF
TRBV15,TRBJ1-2,CATSARDRGYGYTF
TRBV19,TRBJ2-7,CASSNGQAYEQYF
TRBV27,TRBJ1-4,CASSFSGGAVEKLFF
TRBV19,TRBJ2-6,CASGGQSHISGANVLTF
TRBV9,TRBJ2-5,CASSVTSGYQETQYF
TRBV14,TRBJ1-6,CASSRIDRGDSPLHF
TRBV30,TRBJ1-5,CAWSIPNQPQHF
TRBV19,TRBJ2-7,CASSIDERSYEQYF
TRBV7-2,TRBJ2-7,CASSPLPPGLAGYEQYF
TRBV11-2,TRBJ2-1,CASSLGYYNEQFF
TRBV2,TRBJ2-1,CASVSGRSNEQFF
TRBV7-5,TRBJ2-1,CVRSHPTSGRRGEQFF
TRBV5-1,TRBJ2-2,CASSLRTSGGATGELFF